This paragraph covers one T cell receptor beta chain sequence. Its antigen remains unidentified. No base quality values were provided; no much bigger clone lies one nucleotide off. The library relied on the immunoSEQ multiplex PCR assay. The multiplex PCR relied on a mix of 60 forward primers for TCR Vbeta segments and 13 reverse primers for TCR Jbeta segments. A multiplex PCR assay on genomic DNA amplified the CDR3 region of rearranged TCR beta genes. The amplified TCR beta libraries were sequenced on the Illumina HiSeq System as 87-base-pair reads. The original pipeline was this. A later analysis tallied 75 million to 95 million unique TCR beta chains across the roughly 610 repertoires, and around 12 million of those chains were shared by two or more donors. Raw reads were error-corrected and collapsed into unique sequences with a nearest-neighbor algorithm that merged closely related sequences to remove PCR and sequencing errors. To assign V, D and J gene segments, CDR3 sequences were aligned to IMGT reference sequences. For a sequence to be retained, a match of at least six nucleotides was required to both a V gene segment and a J gene segment. Rearrangements were called productive when the CDR3 lacked stop codons and stayed in frame with V and J; all others were non-productive. CDR3 was defined according to IMGT convention as the region running from the second conserved V-encoded cysteine to the conserved J-encoded phenylalanine. The earlier analysis of about 590 of the donors excluded sequences that lacked an unambiguous match to a single V gene segment. An earlier analysis of 587 of the donors classified V segments as functional when productive rearrangements were above 56.7% and as segregating when the standard deviation between donors was above 5%. A statistical classification framework was built for diagnosing cytomegalovirus status from the catalog of TCR beta chain sequences. V and J gene assignment, in a later analysis, came from comparing TCR nucleotide sequences with IMGT/GENE-DB human TR gene sequences. In a later analysis, CDR3 sequences and most-parsimonious VDJ recombination scenarios were assigned using the TCRdist pipeline. A later analysis defined each TCR beta chain by its CDR3 amino acid sequence plus V-gene family, and excluded reads lacking a unique V-gene family. As a way to deal with suspected cross-contamination and a sequencing artifact, a later analysis dropped over 550 nucleotide sequences that were highly shared and had low generation probability. In a later analysis, a clonal expansion index was calculated for each public chain from normalized within-repertoire ranks of inferred template counts. In a later analysis, generation probabilities were computed with a VDJ recombination model fitted to out-of-frame rearrangements, and the resulting probabilities were checked against IGoR. In a later analysis, hypergeometric tests were used to score TCR-TCR, TCR-HLA and TCR-CMV co-occurrence, with a repertoire-size bias correction applied to TCR pairs. In a later analysis, false discovery rates were estimated by permuting HLA or CMV assignments 20 times. In a later analysis, co-occurring TCRs were grouped using DBSCAN, and TCRdist sequence similarity was added for clustering within HLA-allele-positive subsets. Co-occurrence clustering excluded repertoires with fewer than 30,000 or more than 120,000 public chains, plus five with anomalous nucleotide sharing. TCRdb limited this immuneACCESS table to in-frame rearrangements with V and J called. A share of clones is missing; checked studies link under half to unresolved V genes, and the rest is unexplained. V and J calls and clone size come straight from that table; D and trimming were deduced from the DNA. The sample profile shows just over 150,000 clones; about 88% of them were found once. The ten largest make up about 2% of the sample.

This sample stems from a study of cytomegalovirus exposure and HLA in healthy donors listed by TCRdb under 2017. Background for the entire study: According to an earlier analysis of 587 of the donors, some 180 million T cells yielded 117 million unique TCR beta sequences and 276 Gb of sequence data. Approximately 310 gigabases of sequencing data and tens of millions of unique TCR sequences were included in an early release covering about 620 HLA-typed donors. Of the roughly 400 genotyped donors, approximately 81% were placed in the genetic ancestry cluster associated with self-reported Caucasian donors. Four to six DR-DQ haplotypes were handled as single units for association and clustering, since linkage in the cohort was strong. To predict cytomegalovirus infection status, the study combined high-throughput TCR immunosequencing, statistical association of individual TCRs with disease status, and machine learning. All discovery cohort repertoires had been generated using a single sequencing platform. Along with the roughly 700-subject first cohort, a separate validation cohort of about 110 different subjects was used. The number of donors typed differed by locus, with roughly 620-640 for A, B, C, DRB1 and DQB1, around 560 for DQA1, about 610 for DPA1, and over 400 for DPB1. The aim of the study was to test whether cataloging public T cell receptors could identify signatures of past pathogen exposure. HLA typing covered class I and class II loci at four-digit resolution. In the later analysis, no new phenotypic data were used to find candidate immune exposures; instead, reliance was placed on TCR beta sequences and their occurrence across donors. The study used immunosequencing to profile the T cell repertoires of under 700 subjects and linked those repertoires to cytomegalovirus serostatus. An earlier analysis of around 540 of the donors applied high-throughput TCR beta sequencing to assess whether each TCR beta V gene segment acted as functional or pseudogenic. A later genetic analysis used genome-wide SNP genotypes for about 60% of the roughly 700 donors, treating that subset as a discovery cohort. On average, over 200,000 unique TCR beta nucleotide sequences were sequenced per donor among about 400 genotyped donors of the cohort, with 15% to 20% of those sequences being non-productive. Donor age, sex, ethnicity and CMV serostatus were compiled together with the repertoire data. A later analysis re-examined previously published TCR beta repertoires from roughly 720 donors and added high-resolution HLA genotyping to investigate patterns of TCR occurrence.

Points the paper makes about the study in general: Most CMV-associated TCR beta chains appeared to be HLA-restricted in a later analysis, and the HLA associations seemed to be driven largely by CMV exposure. Linkage disequilibrium might explain the correlated functional status among segregating V segments, but an unknown experimental factor could not be excluded. According to a later analysis, parvovirus B19, influenza, CMV and Epstein-Barr virus appeared linked to several top co-occurrence clusters. According to a later genetic analysis, donors in an Asian-associated ancestry cluster had fewer N-insertions in productive TCRs than the roughly 700-donor mean. Only TCR beta chains were sequenced in this cohort, and the absence of alpha or paired-chain data limited detectable features. Because some donors lacked HLA typing at each locus, the association tests relied only on the typed subset. A cluster of highly shared sequence variants was judged likely to be a technical artifact of the sequencing pipeline. A total of fewer than 200 TCR beta chains were listed by the study as associated with cytomegalovirus. It was suggested by the authors that the approach could potentially be generalized to other disease states and immunological phenotypes. When HLA alleles, especially DR and DQ, strongly co-occurred, attributing TCR associations to individual alleles was difficult. The classifier was reported to diagnose cytomegalovirus status with high specificity and sensitivity in both the original and validation cohorts. Across donors, most TCR sequences were observed very rarely, whereas some public TCRs were present in many individuals. An association between a missense DCLRE1C variant and V-gene and J-gene trimming of TCR beta chains was found in a later genetic analysis and replicated in an independent cohort. Some IMGT-functional V segments, including TRBV6-2 and TRBV6-3, could not be told apart with the 87-base-pair reads, so those segments were excluded. For the cohort, immune exposure information was limited to CMV serostatus. A further reported finding was that TCR beta sequences accurately predicted the HLA-A and HLA-B alleles for most subjects in the first cohort. Because counts were too low, some 17 rarely observed V segments, including chromosome 9 orphons, were left out of the earlier analysis of approximately 580 of the donors. In vitro tests confirmed that three of the cytomegalovirus-associated TCR beta chains recognize cytomegalovirus antigens. In a later analysis, some 18,000 TCR beta sequences were associated with specific HLA alleles at a false discovery rate of 0.05. In a later analysis, the rate of TCR association differed among HLA loci, with DRB1 alleles having the most associated TCRs and HLA-C alleles having the fewest. Roughly uniform sequencing depth across donors was assumed in presence/absence analyses, although this assumption may not hold. In an earlier analysis of about 540 of the donors, most TCR beta V segments were observed in productive rearrangements about 87% or about 30% of the time, broadly matching IMGT annotations. In a later analysis, HLA-associated TCR beta chains showed more clonal expansion and lower generation probabilities than non-associated chains that were equally common.

The CDR3 measures 15 amino acids from cysteine to phenylalanine. Only the CDR3 DNA is retained, 45 bases long and in frame from the first base. V and J lose 2 bases and 7 bases, and a span of 18 bases separates them. CDR1 and CDR2 were assigned from the germline V gene as ENHRY and SYGVKD. In total, roughly 670 healthy bone marrow donors made up the cohort. Cohort members were all nominally healthy when sampled, although unrecorded immune exposures were likely present. The donor tested CMV seropositive and was one of the 289 seropositive cohort members. Each donor provided a peripheral blood sample, and peripheral blood mononuclear cells were used for TCR beta sequencing. Genomic DNA extraction from the blood cell samples was performed with the Qiagen DNeasy Blood Extraction Kit.

Recombination joined TRBV10-3 with TRBJ2-7, and perhaps TRBD1 as D gene, on 6 matching bases. The receptor was derived from a young man in good health and CMV-seropositive. Sequencing was performed on PBMCs. The CDR3 protein sequence reads: CAISEGTGSRREQYF. DNA sequence: TGTGCCATCAGTGAGGGCACAGGGTCTCGCCGGGAGCAGTACTTC.